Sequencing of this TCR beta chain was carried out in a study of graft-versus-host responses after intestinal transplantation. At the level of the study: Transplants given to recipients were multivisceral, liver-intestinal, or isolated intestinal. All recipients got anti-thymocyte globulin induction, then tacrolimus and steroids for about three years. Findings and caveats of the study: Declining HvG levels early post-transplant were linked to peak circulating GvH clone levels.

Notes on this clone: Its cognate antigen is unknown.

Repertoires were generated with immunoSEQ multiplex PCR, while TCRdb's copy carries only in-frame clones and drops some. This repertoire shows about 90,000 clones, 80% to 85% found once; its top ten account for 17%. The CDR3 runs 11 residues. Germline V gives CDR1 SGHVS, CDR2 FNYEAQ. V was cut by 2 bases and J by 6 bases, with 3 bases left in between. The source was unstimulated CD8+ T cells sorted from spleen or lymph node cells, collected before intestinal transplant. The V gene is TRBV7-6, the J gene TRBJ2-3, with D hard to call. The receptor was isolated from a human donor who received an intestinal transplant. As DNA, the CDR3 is TGTGCCAGCAGCTTATTGGATACGCAGTATTTT. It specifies CASSLLDTQYF.